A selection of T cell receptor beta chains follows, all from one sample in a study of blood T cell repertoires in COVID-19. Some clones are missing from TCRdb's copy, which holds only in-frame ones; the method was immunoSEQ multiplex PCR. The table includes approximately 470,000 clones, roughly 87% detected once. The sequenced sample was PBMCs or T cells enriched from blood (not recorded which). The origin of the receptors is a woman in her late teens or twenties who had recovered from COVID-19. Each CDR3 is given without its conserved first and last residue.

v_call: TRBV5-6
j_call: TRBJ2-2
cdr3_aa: ASSRLLGELF

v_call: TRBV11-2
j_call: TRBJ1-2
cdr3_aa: ASSPYLDRFVTENYGYT

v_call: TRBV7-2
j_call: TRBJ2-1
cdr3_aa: ASSLGISGGVSEQF

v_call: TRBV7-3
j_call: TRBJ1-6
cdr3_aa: ASSASGPGEALH

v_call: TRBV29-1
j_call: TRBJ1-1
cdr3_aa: SVRLTGGTEAF

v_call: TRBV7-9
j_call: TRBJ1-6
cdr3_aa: ASSSDSGGSPLH

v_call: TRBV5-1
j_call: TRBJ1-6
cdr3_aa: ASSLRGSGNSPLH

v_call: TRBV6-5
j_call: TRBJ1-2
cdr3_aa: ASRQNRGPGYT

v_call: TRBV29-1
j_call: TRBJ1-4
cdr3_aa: GSGSSPEKLF

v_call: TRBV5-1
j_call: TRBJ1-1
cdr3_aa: ASSYTGSNTEAF

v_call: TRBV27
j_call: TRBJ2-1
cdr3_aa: ASSPRGTYNEQF

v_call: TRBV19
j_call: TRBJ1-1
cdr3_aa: ASSRTGENTEAF

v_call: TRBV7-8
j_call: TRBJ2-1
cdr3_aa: ASSSGDRETF

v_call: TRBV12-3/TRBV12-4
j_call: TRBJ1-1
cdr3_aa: ASSPNTEAF

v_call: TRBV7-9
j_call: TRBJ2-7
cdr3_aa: ASSGGVGEQY

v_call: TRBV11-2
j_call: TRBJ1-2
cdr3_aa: ASSLDQANYGYT

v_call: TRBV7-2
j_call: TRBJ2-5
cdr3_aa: ASSSARGVRETQY

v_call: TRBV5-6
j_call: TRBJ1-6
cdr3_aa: ASSLVGTGSPLH

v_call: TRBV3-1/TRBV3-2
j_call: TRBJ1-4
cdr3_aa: ASSLYTGEKKEKLF

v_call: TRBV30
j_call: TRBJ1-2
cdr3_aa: AWGEMGYT

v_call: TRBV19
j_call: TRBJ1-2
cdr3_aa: ASSINGQLRTYGYT

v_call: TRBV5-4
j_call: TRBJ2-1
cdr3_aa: ASSPKQNRGNEQF

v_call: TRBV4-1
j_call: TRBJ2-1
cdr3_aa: ASSQRGMDEQF

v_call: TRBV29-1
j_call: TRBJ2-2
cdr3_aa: SVRQGHNTGELF

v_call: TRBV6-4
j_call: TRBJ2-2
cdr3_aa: ASSAAAGDGGELF

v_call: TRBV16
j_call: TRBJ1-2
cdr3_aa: ASSLFKEGGYT

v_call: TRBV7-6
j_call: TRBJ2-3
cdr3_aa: ASSFRLAGKDSNTQY

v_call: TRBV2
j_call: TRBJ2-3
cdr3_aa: ATTGAGRGDTQY

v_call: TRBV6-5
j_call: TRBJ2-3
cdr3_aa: ASSLLTEFTDTQY

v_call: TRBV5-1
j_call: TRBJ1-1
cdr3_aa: ASSPRNLTGGWMNTEAF

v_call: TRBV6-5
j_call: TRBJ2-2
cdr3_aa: ASSYGSGVEAGELF

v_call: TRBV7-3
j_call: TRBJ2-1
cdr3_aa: ASSPGGLAGDNEQF

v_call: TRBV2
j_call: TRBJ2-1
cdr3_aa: ASSQRDRSYNEQF

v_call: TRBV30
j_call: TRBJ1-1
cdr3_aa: AWSFPLHLNTEAF

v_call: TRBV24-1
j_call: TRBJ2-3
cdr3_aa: ATSEADSGGDTQY

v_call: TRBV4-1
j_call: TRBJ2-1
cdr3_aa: ASSQVLSAKRF

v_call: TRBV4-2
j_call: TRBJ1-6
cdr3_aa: ASSQGRERGGSPLH

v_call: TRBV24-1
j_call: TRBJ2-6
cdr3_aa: ATSDLPLQGADNVLT

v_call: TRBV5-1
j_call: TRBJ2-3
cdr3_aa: ASSSVTSGGADTQY

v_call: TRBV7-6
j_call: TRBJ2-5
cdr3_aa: ASSLTANQETQY

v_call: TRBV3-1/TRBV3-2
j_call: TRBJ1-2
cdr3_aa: ASSQDVAGERF

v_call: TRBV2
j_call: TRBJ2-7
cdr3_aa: ASRRQGFSSYEQY